The 32 T cell receptor beta chains presented below share a single source sample, sequenced in a study of CD8 T cells in ankylosing spondylitis. TCRdb fed the 5' RACE reads into MiXCR, producing one record per CDR3 protein. The table includes around 100,000 distinct CDR3 sequences, less than 25% detected once. The source material was synovial fluid, either unsorted or a sorted T cell fraction (not recorded which). The source is a male donor with ankylosing spondylitis.

This clonotype was seen a few times. The V and J genes are TRBV20-1 and TRBJ1-1; TRBD1 aligns across 9 bases. The trim removed 6 bases at V and 0 bases at J, leaving 5 bases unmatched. Germline lookup yields CDR1 DFQATT and CDR2 SNEGSKA (reference sequence). The CDR3 is 14 residues long. The CDR3 DNA is TGCAGTGCACCTCGACAGGGGGTGAACACTGAAGCTTTCTTT. It translates to CSAPRQGVNTEAFF.

This clonotype was counted many times. The rearrangement links TRBV5-6 to TRBJ2-2; a possible D gene is TRBD2 (6 bases). CDR3 size: 16 residues. V lost 1 base and J lost 3, with 13 bases in between. The V gene's germline CDR1 is SGHDT and CDR2 YYEEEE. The DNA for the CDR3 is TGTGCCAGCAGCTTGACCCGGGAGTCGTACACCGGGGAGCTGTTTTTT. Amino acid sequence: CASSLTRESYTGELFF.

The V and J genes are TRBV11-3 and TRBJ1-2, with 9 nucleotides matching TRBD1. V was pared by 5 bases and J by 3 bases, with 10 bases of the junction left unmatched. This CDR3 region has 16 residues. The germline V gene encodes CDR1 SGHNT and CDR2 YENEEA. CDR3 region: CASSNQGQGWDYGYTF. The CDR3 DNA is TGTGCCAGCAGCAACCAAGGACAGGGGTGGGACTATGGCTACACCTTC.

The chain uses TRBV20-1 and TRBJ2-7; 15 nucleotides match TRBD2. The germline V gene encodes CDR1 DFQATT and CDR2 SNEGSKA (reference sequence). The CDR3 sequence is 15 residues long. Trimming took 7 bases from V and 7 from J; bases not matched to a gene: 11. This chain's CDR3 is CSVAHRTSGRGEQYF. The DNA for the CDR3 is TGCAGTGTAGCTCACCGGACTAGCGGGAGGGGGGAGCAGTACTTC.

In this sample, this clonotype turned up a few times. The rearrangement uses TRBV6-5 and TRBJ1-2; D unresolved. The V end was cut by 2 bases, the J end by 5 bases, with 12 bases between. The CDR3 totals 14 residues. Germline V CDR1 and CDR2: MNHEY, SVGAGI. CDR3 nucleotide sequence: TGTGCCAGCAGTTACGGGCAGCCGAGGTATGGCTACACCTTC. It encodes CASSYGQPRYGYTF.

This clonotype came up a few times. V gene TRBV20-1 combines with J gene TRBJ1-1; perhaps TRBD1 as D (6 bases). Deletions cut 6 bases from V and 1 base from J, with 15 bases between. Germline V gene data show CDR1 as DFQATT and CDR2 as SNEGSKA (reference sequence). The CDR3 sequence is 14 residues long. The CDR3 DNA is TGCAGTGCCCTTCGACCGGGACAGAACACTGAAGCTTTCTTT. Translating gives CSALRPGQNTEAFF.

This clonotype was detected a few times. The rearrangement uses TRBV7-9 and TRBJ1-3; D gene uncertain. The CDR3 is made up of 15 amino acids. Per germline, CDR1 SEHNR and CDR2 FQNEAQ (reference sequence). The germline V and J ends were trimmed by 3 bases and 2 bases, with 11 bases remaining between them. CDR3: CASSFVDATGNTIYF. The CDR3 nucleotides read TGTGCCAGCAGCTTTGTGGACGCAACTGGAAACACCATATATTTT.

There are a few counts of this clonotype. The chain links TRBV10-3 to TRBJ1-2, with 7 bases matching TRBD1. CDR1 and CDR2 (germline): ENHRY, SYGVKD. The ends lost 3 bases at V and 5 bases at J; junction bases unmatched: 3. This CDR3 is 13 amino acids long. The CDR3 DNA sequence: TGTGCCATCAGTGATCGGGGACAGTATGGCTACACCTTC. Its protein product is CAISDRGQYGYTF.

The chain couples TRBV21-1 to TRBJ2-7; the listed D gene, TRBD1, was not tested against the DNA. TRBV21-1 is tagged as a pseudogene. This CDR3 has 21 amino acids. CDR3 nucleotides: TGTGCCAGCAGCAAAGCCAAAACTCCTATTCGACAGGGGGATGCGTCCTACGAGCAGTACGTC. It specifies CASSKAKTPIRQGDASYEQYV.

This clonotype occurred many times. The chain carries TRBV25-1 and TRBJ2-1, with 8 bases fitting TRBD1. V dropped 6 bases and J dropped 4; count of bases not matched to a gene: 2. The germline CDR1 and CDR2 sequences are MGHDK and SYGVNS. The CDR3 is 13 residues long. The chain's CDR3 is CASRDREYNEQFF. CDR3 coding DNA: TGTGCCAGCAGGGACAGGGAATACAATGAGCAGTTCTTC.

The rearrangement links TRBV5-4 to TRBJ2-5; 7 bases match TRBD2. Per the germline V gene, CDR1 is SGHNT and CDR2 is YYREEE (reference sequence). Trimming removed 0 bases from V and 2 bases from J; junction bases left unmatched: 10. CDR3 length equals 17 residues. CDR3 sequence: CASSLDGSGGGQETQYF. DNA for the CDR3: TGTGCCAGCAGCTTGGACGGGTCGGGAGGTGGACAAGAGACCCAGTACTTC. Based on the CDR3 plus reference TRBV5-4 and TRBJ2-5, the full variable domain is ETGVTQSPTHLIKTRGQQVTLRCSSQSGHNTVSWYQQALGQGPQFIFQYYREEENGRGNFPPRFSGLQFPNYSSELNVNALELDDSALYLCASSLDGSGGGQETQYFGPGTRLLVL.

This clonotype was observed at least ten times. This chain connects TRBV5-5 to TRBJ1-6, with 11 nucleotides matching TRBD1. With V trimmed by 4 bases and J by 7 bases, 1 base remained unmatched. This CDR3 comprises 14 residues. Germline CDR1 is SGHKS and CDR2 is YYEKEE (reference sequence). This chain's CDR3 is CASSRDRGNSPLHF. CDR3 coding DNA: TGTGCCAGCAGCAGGGACAGGGGGAATTCACCCCTCCACTTT. The full variable domain, with the rest looked up from reference TRBV5-5 and TRBJ1-6, is DAGVTQSPTHLIKTRGQQVTLRCSPISGHKSVSWYQQVLGQGPQFIFQYYEKEERGRGNFPDRFSARQFPNYSSELNVNALLLGDSALYLCASSRDRGNSPLHFGNGTRLTVT.

The chain has TRBV6-5 and TRBJ2-1; 7 bases fit TRBD2. The germline V gene has CDR1 MNHEY and CDR2 SVGAGI. V was pared by 4 bases and J by 0 bases, with 3 bases of the junction left unmatched. The CDR3 contains 15 residues. CDR3 nucleotide sequence: TGTGCCAGCAGTTTCCAGCGGGACTCCTACAATGAGCAGTTCTTC. Translating gives CASSFQRDSYNEQFF.

This clonotype has just one count. The CDR3 nucleotides read TGTGCCAGCAGAAAACCGGGACAGGGATTGGAGCAGTACGTC. It codes for CASRKPGQGLEQYV. The chain recombines TRBV6-2 or TRBV6-3 with TRBJ2-7, with TRBD1 matching 9 bases. Germline V gene lookup returns CDR1 MNHEY and CDR2 SVGEGT. V trimming: 6 bases; J trimming: 7 bases; junction bases outside the gene matches: 10. The CDR3 extends over 14 amino acids.

The rearrangement links TRBV3-1 to TRBJ2-5; 7 positions match TRBD2. With V trimmed by 6 bases and J by 1 base, 8 bases remained unmatched. The CDR3 runs to 15 residues. From germline, CDR1 is LGHDT and CDR2 YNNKEL (reference sequence). CDR3 bases: TGTGCCAGCAGTTCCAGACTAGCCTTCCAAGAGACCCAGTACTTC. Translating it yields CASSSRLAFQETQYF.

This chain connects TRBV11-3 to TRBJ1-6; a possible D gene is TRBD1 (6 bases). The length of the CDR3 is 16 residues. Germline CDR1 SGHNT, CDR2 YENEEA. Trimming left V 4 bases short and J 7 bases short, with 17 bases between. The CDR3 DNA sequence: TGTGCCAGCAGCTCCAGGGGACACCACGCGAATTCACCCCTCCACTTT. This translates into CASSSRGHHANSPLHF.

This clonotype was counted only a few times. The chain uses TRBV11-1 and TRBJ1-1; 8 bases agree with TRBD1. Germline V CDR1 and CDR2: SGHAT, FQDESV (reference sequence). The trim removed 1 base at V and 4 bases at J, leaving 2 bases unmatched. This CDR3 spans 14 amino acids. CDR3: CASSLGRGPTEAFF. As DNA, the CDR3 is TGTGCCAGCAGCTTAGGCAGGGGGCCCACTGAAGCTTTCTTT. Combining the CDR3 with reference TRBV11-1 and TRBJ1-1 gives the whole variable domain EAEVAQSPRYKITEKSQAVAFWCDPISGHATLYWYRQILGQGPELLVQFQDESVVDDSQLPKDRFSAERLKGVDSTLKIQPAELGDSAMYLCASSLGRGPTEAFFGQGTRLTVV.

The chain couples TRBV10-3 to TRBJ2-7; 9 bases match TRBD2. The trim removed 6 bases at V and 3 bases at J, leaving 6 bases unmatched. The CDR3 length is 14 residues. Germline CDR1 reads ENHRY; CDR2 reads SYGVKD. DNA for the CDR3: TGTGCCATCAGATCGACTAGCGGCATCTACGAGCAGTACTTC. It codes for CAIRSTSGIYEQYF.

This clonotype was seen more than once but under ten times. The chain employs TRBV29-1 and TRBJ1-1; D possibly corresponds to TRBD1 (6 bases). Germline V gene lookup returns CDR1 SQVTM and CDR2 ANQGSEA. Trimming left V 7 bases short and J 5 bases short, with 14 bases between. CDR3 size: 12 residues. The CDR3 coding sequence is TGCAGCGCCATCAGGGGATCGACTGAAGCTTTCTTT. Protein sequence: CSAIRGSTEAFF.

This clonotype was observed a few times. The chain carries TRBV6-1 and TRBJ2-7; a possible D gene is TRBD1 (6 bases). CDR1 is MNHNS, CDR2 SASEGT, per germline. V lost 1 base, J lost 0 bases, and 10 bases lay in between. The CDR3 sequence is 15 residues long. CDR3 coding DNA: TGTGCCAGCAGTGAAGGGCCGACAGGCTCCTACGAGCAGTACGTC. This translates into CASSEGPTGSYEQYV.

The chain carries TRBV7-9 and TRBJ1-5; D is unresolved. This CDR3 is built from 13 residues. The germline V and J ends were trimmed by 1 base and 5 bases, with 6 bases remaining between them. Per germline, CDR1 SEHNR and CDR2 FQNEAQ (reference sequence). This CDR3 reads CASSLGGYQPQHF. CDR3 bases: TGTGCCAGCAGCTTAGGGGGATATCAGCCCCAGCATTTT. The full variable domain, completed using reference TRBV7-9 and TRBJ1-5, is DTGVSQNPRHKITKRGQNVTFRCDPISEHNRLYWYRQTLGQGPEFLTYFQNEAQLEKSRLLSDRFSAERPKGSFSTLEIQRTEQGDSAMYLCASSLGGYQPQHFGDGTRLSIL.

This clonotype is medium-sized in the sample. V usage is TRBV10-3 and J usage is TRBJ2-5; 7 bases map to TRBD2. V was pared by 10 bases and J by 0 bases, with 14 bases of the junction left unmatched. Germline-derived CDR1 and CDR2 are ENHRY and SYGVKD. This CDR3 region has 16 residues. CDR3 region: CATNPTSVTYQETQYF. The CDR3 nucleotides read TGTGCCACCAATCCAACTAGCGTTACGTACCAAGAGACCCAGTACTTC.

This clonotype counts as medium-sized (0.01 to 0.1%). The V and J genes are TRBV7-2 and TRBJ2-1; 11 bases match TRBD2. The CDR3 extends over 14 amino acids. The V gene's germline CDR1 is SGHTA and CDR2 FQGNSA. Trimming at V came to 3 bases and at J to 7 bases, leaving 2 bases not matched to a gene. CDR3 bases: TGTGCCAGCAGCTTTATAGCGGGAGGGAATGAGCAGTTCTTC. Protein product: CASSFIAGGNEQFF.

This clonotype was recorded a few times. The chain couples TRBV16 to TRBJ2-7; 10 bases match TRBD2. This CDR3 region has 15 residues. Germline V gives CDR1 KGHSY, CDR2 FQNENV. V was clipped by 1 base and J by 0 bases; unmatched bases: 0. CDR3 in DNA: TGTGCCAGCAGCCAATGGACTAGCGGCTCCTACGAGCAGTACTTC. Translation gives CASSQWTSGSYEQYF.

The chain employs TRBV6-1 and TRBJ2-2; TRBD2 is a possible D gene (5 bases). Germline V lookup: CDR1 MNHNS, CDR2 SASEGT. The CDR3 loop spans 14 amino acids. Trimming took 4 bases from V and 3 from J, leaving 9 bases between them. In DNA form, the CDR3 reads TGTGCCAGCAGTGCTGCGGGCGACACCGGGGAGCTGTTTTTT. Protein sequence: CASSAAGDTGELFF.

The genes are TRBV4-1 and TRBJ2-1; 8 bases match TRBD2. There are 16 residues in the CDR3. The germline CDR1 and CDR2 sequences are MGHRA and YSYEKL. J was trimmed by 3 bases and V by 5 bases; bases with no gene match: 9. CDR3 sequence: CASSLTSALDYNEQFF. CDR3 nucleotides: TGCGCCAGCAGCTTGACTAGCGCATTGGACTACAATGAGCAGTTCTTC.

The V and J genes are TRBV18 and TRBJ1-4; D perhaps matches TRBD1 (5 bases). The germline V and J ends were trimmed by 3 bases and 6 bases, with 11 bases remaining between them. The CDR3 is made up of 14 amino acids. Per germline, CDR1 KGHSH and CDR2 LQKENI. The CDR3 DNA sequence: TGTGCCAGCTCACCGACAGTAGGGGATGAAAAACTGTTTTTT. It encodes CASSPTVGDEKLFF.

The V call is TRBV29-1, the J call TRBJ2-1, with TRBD2 matching over 10 bases. The CDR3 extends over 15 amino acids. V was clipped by 4 bases and J by 9 bases; unmatched bases: 12. Germline lookup yields CDR1 SQVTM and CDR2 ANQGSEA. For the CDR3, the DNA is TGCAGCGTTGTGTATTCCAGCGGGAGGGCCGGTGAGCAGTTCTTC. Translation gives CSVVYSSGRAGEQFF.

The chain is built from TRBV29-1 and TRBJ2-2, with TRBD1 identical over 7 bases. Germline values: CDR1 SQVTM, CDR2 ANQGSEA. The CDR3 is made up of 13 amino acids. The V and J ends lost 7 bases and 5 bases, in that order; junction bases with no gene match: 7. The CDR3 region has the DNA TGCAGCGGAGGGGGACAGATAACCGGGGAGCTGTTTTTT. This codes for CSGGGQITGELFF.

By proportion, this clonotype is medium-sized (0.01 to 0.1%). This chain connects TRBV7-2 to TRBJ2-3; the match to TRBD2 covers 8 bases. This CDR3 contains 14 residues. V was pared by 3 bases and J by 3 bases, with 2 bases of the junction left unmatched. Looked up from germline, CDR1 is SGHTA and CDR2 is FQGNSA. This CDR3 is CASSFIAGTDTQYF. The CDR3 nucleotides read TGTGCCAGCAGCTTTATAGCGGGAACAGATACGCAGTATTTT.

This clonotype was seen a few times. The V and J genes are TRBV20-1 and TRBJ1-6; 8 positions match TRBD1. V lost 5 bases and J lost 10; bases outside the gene matches: 13. Germline CDR1 and CDR2: DFQATT and SNEGSKA (reference sequence). This CDR3 comprises 15 residues. This chain's CDR3 is CSAYNRDRFYSPLHF. The CDR3 DNA follows: TGCAGTGCTTACAACCGGGACAGGTTCTACTCACCCCTCCACTTT.

This clonotype was detected a few times. V and J are TRBV20-1 and TRBJ2-3; no definite D call. V lost 3 bases and J 5 bases, leaving 12 bases between the germline ends. In germline, CDR1 is DFQATT, CDR2 SNEGSKA (reference sequence). The CDR3 sequence is 13 residues long. The CDR3 sequence is CSASVPGEDTQYF. CDR3 sequence (DNA): TGCAGTGCTAGCGTTCCTGGAGAAGATACGCAGTATTTT.